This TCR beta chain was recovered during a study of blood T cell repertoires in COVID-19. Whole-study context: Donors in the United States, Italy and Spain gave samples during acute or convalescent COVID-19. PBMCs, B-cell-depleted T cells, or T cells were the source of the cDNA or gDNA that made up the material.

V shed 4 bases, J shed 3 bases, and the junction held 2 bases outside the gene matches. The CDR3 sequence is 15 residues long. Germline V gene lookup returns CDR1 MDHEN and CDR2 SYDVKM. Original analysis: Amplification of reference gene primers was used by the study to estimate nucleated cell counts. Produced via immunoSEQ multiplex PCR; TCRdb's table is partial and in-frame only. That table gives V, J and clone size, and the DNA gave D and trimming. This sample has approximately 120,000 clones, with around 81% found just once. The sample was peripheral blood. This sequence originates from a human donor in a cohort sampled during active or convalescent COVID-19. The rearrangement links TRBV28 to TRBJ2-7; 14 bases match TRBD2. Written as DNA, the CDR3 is TGTGCCAGCAGTTCGACTAGCGGGAGGGTCTACGAGCAGTACTTC. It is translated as CASSSTSGRVYEQYF.